This T cell receptor beta chain comes out of a study of T cells in Graves' hyperthyroidism and ophthalmopathy. Across the study: Specimen type is peripheral blood, collected at initial diagnosis prior to any treatment.

From RNA transcripts, TCR beta CDR3 regions were amplified. The primer set for the first-round RT-PCR of the TCR CDR3 was HTBI. Using its own MiXCR run on the multiplex PCR reads, TCRdb lists one record per CDR3 protein. The table has roughly 130,000 distinct CDR3 sequences, roughly a fifth seen once; the top ten hold around 70%. This clonotype was recorded at least ten times. Germline V gene lookup returns CDR1 MDHEN and CDR2 SYDVKM. CDR3 length: 14 amino acids. V was shortened by 5 bases and J by 4 bases, with 11 bases between the two germline ends. Cells are PBMCs isolated from about 10 ml of fresh blood.

The chain is built from TRBV28 and TRBJ2-2; D possibly corresponds to TRBD2 (5 bases). The receptor was isolated from a woman aged 45-65 years with Graves' hyperthyroidism that later progressed to Graves' ophthalmopathy. Material for sequencing was blood. The CDR3 is CASSTGKPTGELFF. Here the CDR3 DNA reads TGTGCCAGCAGTACGGGGAAACCCACCGGGGAGCTGTTTTTT.